Below are 14 T cell receptor beta chains sequenced from a single sample in a study of blood T cell repertoires in COVID-19. Sequencing was performed with immunoSEQ multiplex PCR; in TCRdb, only in-frame clones are kept and a portion is missing. Here the sample spans 120,000 or so clones, around two thirds being singletons. The sample comprised peripheral blood. Source of these receptors: a woman aged 70-85 years with acute or convalescent COVID-19.

The V and J genes are TRBV7-2 and TRBJ2-3, with D perhaps TRBD1 (5 bases). The germline V and J ends were trimmed by 2 bases and 2 bases, with 8 bases remaining between them. The germline V gene has CDR1 SGHTA and CDR2 FQGNSA. This CDR3 has 14 residues. As DNA, the CDR3 is TGTGCCAGCAGCTTACAGGGCTTCACAGATACGCAGTATTTT. Its translation: CASSLQGFTDTQYF.

The chain employs TRBV3-1 (or the pseudogene TRBV3-2) and TRBJ1-1; D unresolved. Germline lookup yields CDR1 LGHDT and CDR2 YNNKEL (reference sequence). Trimming pared 1 base from V and 5 bases from J, leaving 5 bases between. CDR3 size: 12 residues. CDR3 protein: CASSQAQTEAFF. The CDR3 DNA reads TGTGCCAGCAGCCAAGCCCAAACTGAAGCTTTCTTT.

This clone was counted only a few times. The chain combines TRBV19 with TRBJ1-2; no clear D gene. This CDR3 has 12 amino acids. Germline V CDR1 and CDR2: LNHDA, SQIVND (reference sequence). Trimming took 1 base from V and 8 from J, leaving 8 bases between them. The CDR3 DNA is TGTGCCAGTAGTATAGGAGTGGGCGGCTACACCTTC. Protein sequence: CASSIGVGGYTF. The complete variable domain, with remaining parts taken from reference TRBV19 and TRBJ1-2, reads DGGITQSPKYLFRKEGQNVTLSCEQNLNHDAMYWYRQDPGQGLRLIYYSQIVNDFQKGDIAEGYSVSREKKESFPLTVTSAQKNPTAFYLCASSIGVGGYTFGSGTRLTVV.

The chain uses TRBV5-6 and TRBJ2-7; 8 nucleotides align to TRBD1. J gave up 1 base and V 6 bases, and 3 bases lay outside the gene matches. CDR1 SGHDT and CDR2 YYEEEE come from the germline V gene. The CDR3 extends over 13 amino acids. CDR3 residues: CASKGQDSYEQYF. Here the CDR3 DNA reads TGTGCCAGCAAGGGACAGGATTCCTACGAGCAGTACTTC.

The V call is TRBV28, the J call TRBJ2-7; TRBD2 is a possible D gene (5 bases). CDR3 length equals 15 residues. The germline CDR1 and CDR2 sequences are MDHEN and SYDVKM. The V and J ends lost 5 bases and 5 bases respectively, with 19 bases between them. DNA for the CDR3: TGTGCCAGCAGTCCTGGGAGTATTGGCAGAAACGAGCAGTACTTC. This codes for CASSPGSIGRNEQYF. Together with reference TRBV28 and TRBJ2-7, the CDR3 gives the full variable domain: DVKVTQSSRYLVKRTGEKVFLECVQDMDHENMFWYRQDPGLGLRLIYFSYDVKMKEKGDIPEGYSVSREKKERFSLILESASTNQTSMYLCASSPGSIGRNEQYFGPGTRLTVT.

The chain carries TRBV25-1 and TRBJ1-1; TRBD1 matches 8 bases. Germline assignment: CDR1 MGHDK and CDR2 SYGVNS. This CDR3 contains 13 residues. The J segment lost 5 bases and the V segment lost 4 bases, leaving 3 bases of the junction unmatched. The CDR3 here is CASSATGVTEAFF. The CDR3, as DNA: TGTGCCAGCAGTGCGACAGGGGTAACTGAAGCTTTCTTT.

This chain connects TRBV6-1 to TRBJ1-5; 7 nucleotides agree with TRBD1. The CDR3 spans 16 residues. Germline values: CDR1 MNHNS, CDR2 SASEGT. Trimming removed 1 base from V and 8 bases from J; junction bases left unmatched: 11. CDR3 sequence reads: CASSEGLAGGKKPQHF. The CDR3 DNA reads as TGTGCCAGCAGTGAAGGTCTGGCAGGGGGTAAGAAGCCCCAGCATTTT.

The V call is TRBV4-3, the J call TRBJ2-4, with 7 bases matching TRBD2. The V segment lost 0 bases and the J segment 2 bases; nucleotides outside the gene matches: 10. The length of the CDR3 is 18 residues. Germline V gene data show CDR1 as LGHNA and CDR2 as YSLEER. CDR3 region: CASSQDVGGTGTKNIQYF. CDR3 nucleotides: TGCGCCAGCAGCCAAGATGTCGGGGGGACGGGAACCAAAAACATTCAGTACTTC.

This sequence joins TRBV19 and TRBJ2-3, with 8 bases matching TRBD1. V was clipped by 6 bases and J by 3 bases; unmatched bases: 8. The CDR3 contains 15 residues. Germline V gives CDR1 LNHDA, CDR2 SQIVND (reference sequence). In DNA, the CDR3 is TGTGCCAGTAGCCTTCAGGGGGCCGGGACAGATACGCAGTATTTT. Its protein is CASSLQGAGTDTQYF.

This clone was seen a few times. V usage is TRBV4-1 and J usage is TRBJ2-7, with D possibly TRBD1 on 6 matching bases. CDR3 length: 16 amino acids. Germline CDR1 and CDR2: MGHRA and YSYEKL. V was clipped by 0 bases and J by 3 bases, with 15 bases between them. The CDR3 bases are TGCGCCAGCAGCCAAGAGGGGTCAGGGGCGATCTACGAGCAGTACTTC. This translates into CASSQEGSGAIYEQYF.

The J gene is TRBJ1-5, the V gene TRBV19, with TRBD1 matching 10 bases. Per the germline V gene, CDR1 is LNHDA and CDR2 is SQIVND (reference sequence). The V and J ends lost 3 bases and 7 bases, in that order; junction bases with no gene match: 9. The CDR3 is 16 amino acids. The CDR3 DNA reads as TGTGCCAGTAGTATTTGGGCGGGACAGGGGAACCAGCCCCAGCATTTT. Its protein is CASSIWAGQGNQPQHF.

The chain is built from TRBV5-1 and TRBJ2-1, with D tentatively TRBD2 (7 bases). Trimming left V 5 bases short and J 1 base short, with 13 bases between. This CDR3 region has 15 residues. Germline loops: CDR1 SGHRS, CDR2 YFSETQ. CDR3 in amino acids: CASREGGRSYNEQFF. CDR3 sequence (DNA): TGCGCCAGCAGGGAGGGGGGGCGATCCTACAATGAGCAGTTCTTC. The full variable domain, in which reference TRBV5-1 and TRBJ2-1 provide the parts outside the CDR3, is KAGVTQTPRYLIKTRGQQVTLSCSPISGHRSVSWYQQTPGQGLQFLFEYFSETQRNKGNFPGRFSGRQFSNSRSEMNVSTLELGDSALYLCASREGGRSYNEQFFGPGTRLTVL.

The rearrangement links TRBV5-1 to TRBJ2-7; 12 bases are shared with TRBD1. The CDR3 has 14 amino acids. Germline V gives CDR1 SGHRS, CDR2 YFSETQ. Germline trimming cut 7 bases from V and 6 bases from J; bases unmatched to any gene: 8. The CDR3 region has the DNA TGCGCCAGCCGTTGGGGACAGGGGGCCTTCGAGCAGTACTTC. It specifies CASRWGQGAFEQYF. The full variable domain, with the rest looked up from reference TRBV5-1 and TRBJ2-7, is KAGVTQTPRYLIKTRGQQVTLSCSPISGHRSVSWYQQTPGQGLQFLFEYFSETQRNKGNFPGRFSGRQFSNSRSEMNVSTLELGDSALYLCASRWGQGAFEQYFGPGTRLTVT.

The genes are TRBV19 and TRBJ2-7, with D tentatively TRBD1 (5 bases). Germline CDR1 reads LNHDA; CDR2 reads SQIVND (reference sequence). The CDR3 contains 12 residues. V dropped 5 bases and J dropped 5 bases, with 10 bases sitting between them. This CDR3 reads CASSVMGHEQYF. CDR3 coding DNA: TGTGCCAGTAGTGTCATGGGGCACGAGCAGTACTTC.